This T cell receptor (beta chain) derives from a study of blood T cell repertoires in COVID-19. TCRdb keeps only in-frame clones here, not all; method: immunoSEQ multiplex PCR. The profile shows around 23,000 clones, about nine tenths of them singletons. Germline-derived CDR1 and CDR2 are MGHRA and YSYEKL. The ends lost 2 bases at V and 7 bases at J; junction bases unmatched: 8. This CDR3 has 16 residues. This clone was seen only a few times. Sequencing used peripheral blood. This sequence was found in a woman older than 75 with active or convalescent COVID-19. This chain uses TRBV4-1 with TRBJ1-6, with 7 bases identical to TRBD1. The DNA for the CDR3 is TGCGCCAGCAGCCAATCGGACAGGTTTAAGAATTCACCCCTCCACTTT. It yields the protein CASSQSDRFKNSPLHF.